This passage covers 3 T cell receptor beta chains from one sample sequenced in a study of patients and donors after allogeneic stem cell transplantation. TCRdb analysed the RT-PCR reads with MiXCR anew, one entry per CDR3 protein. The table shows some 960,000 distinct CDR3 sequences, with around 17% occurring only once. Sequenced material: blood, either unsorted or a sorted T cell fraction (not recorded which). These receptor sequences come from a human donor who was either an allogeneic HSCT recipient or a stem cell or donor lymphocyte infusion donor (not recorded which). It is not recorded whose cells these are; they may come from a transplant donor.

This clonotype was detected only a few times. This sequence joins TRBV4-1 and TRBJ2-2, with D perhaps assigned TRBD1 or TRBD2 (7 bases each). The CDR3 has 15 residues. Trimming stripped 4 bases from V and 6 bases from J, with 15 bases between. The germline V gene has CDR1 MGHRA and CDR2 YSYEKL. CDR3 bases: TGCGCCAGCAGCCCCGAAGGGAGGGGGCCCGGGGAGCTGTTTTTT. This sequence encodes CASSPEGRGPGELFF.

This sequence joins TRBV11-2 and TRBJ2-7, with 7 bases matching TRBD2. Germline V gene lookup returns CDR1 SGHAT and CDR2 FQNNGV. V dropped 5 bases and J dropped 1; count of bases not matched to a gene: 5. The CDR3 has 14 residues. The CDR3 here is CASSRGVGSYEQYF. The CDR3 DNA is TGTGCCAGCAGCCGGGGGGTTGGATCCTACGAGCAGTACTTC.

The chain links TRBV20-1 to TRBJ2-1; D is perhaps TRBD1 (6 bases). Germline V CDR1 and CDR2: DFQATT, SNEGSKA (reference sequence). Trimming removed 8 bases from V and 1 base from J, with 12 bases in between. This CDR3 contains 13 residues. The CDR3 is CSSRDTSYNEQFF. DNA of the CDR3: TGCAGTAGCAGGGACACATCCTACAATGAGCAGTTCTTC.